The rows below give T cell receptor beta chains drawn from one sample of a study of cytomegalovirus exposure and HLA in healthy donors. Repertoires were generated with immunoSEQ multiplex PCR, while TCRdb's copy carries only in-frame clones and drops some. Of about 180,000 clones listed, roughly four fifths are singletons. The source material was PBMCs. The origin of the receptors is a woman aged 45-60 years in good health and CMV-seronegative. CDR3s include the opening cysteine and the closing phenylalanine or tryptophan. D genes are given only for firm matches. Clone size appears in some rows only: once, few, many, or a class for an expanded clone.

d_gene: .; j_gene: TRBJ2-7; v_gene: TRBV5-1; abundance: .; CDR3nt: TGCGCCAGCAGCTTGGCGTACAGCTCCTACGAGCAGTACTTC; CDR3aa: CASSLAYSSYEQYF
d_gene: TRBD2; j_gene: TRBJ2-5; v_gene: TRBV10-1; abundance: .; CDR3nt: TGCGCCAGCAGTGATAGCGGGAGAGAGACCCAGTACTTC; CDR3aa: CASSDSGRETQYF
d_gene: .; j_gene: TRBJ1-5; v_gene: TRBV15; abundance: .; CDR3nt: TGTGCCACCAGCAGAGCCGGGGGGCAAAGCAATCAGCCCCAGCATTTT; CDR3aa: CATSRAGGQSNQPQHF
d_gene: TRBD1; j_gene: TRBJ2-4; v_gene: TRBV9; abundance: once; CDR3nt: TGTGCCAGCGGACAGGGAAGTTCAGCCAAAAACATTCAGTACTTC; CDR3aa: CASGQGSSAKNIQYF
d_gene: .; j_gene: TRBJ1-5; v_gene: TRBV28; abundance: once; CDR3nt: TGTGCCAGCCGCCGGGGCAATCAGCCCCAGCATTTT; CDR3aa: CASRRGNQPQHF
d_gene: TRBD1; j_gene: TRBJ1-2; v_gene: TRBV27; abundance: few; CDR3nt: TGTGCCAGCAGCTACCGGGACAGCAGTGGCTACACCTTC; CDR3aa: CASSYRDSSGYTF
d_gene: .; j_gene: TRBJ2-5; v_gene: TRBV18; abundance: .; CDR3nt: TGTGCCAGCTCACCAGGAGGAGAGACCCAGTACTTC; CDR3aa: CASSPGGETQYF
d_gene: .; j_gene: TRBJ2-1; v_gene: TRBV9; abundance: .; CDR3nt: TGTGCCAGCAGCGTAGAAGGACTCAGCAATGAGCAGTTCTTC; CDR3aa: CASSVEGLSNEQFF
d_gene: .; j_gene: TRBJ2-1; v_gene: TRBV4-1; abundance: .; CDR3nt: TGCGCCAGCAGCCAAGACACCCGCGGGGGCTTACACTTTTTTAATGAGCAGTTCTTC; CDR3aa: CASSQDTRGGLHFFNEQFF
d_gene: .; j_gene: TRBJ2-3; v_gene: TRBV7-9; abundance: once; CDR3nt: TGTGCCAGCAGCTTAACAGGGCAGGACCCGCAGTATTTT; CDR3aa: CASSLTGQDPQYF